The 30 T cell receptor beta chains below come from one sample, sequenced in a study of blood T cells in healthy people across ages. Sample-barcoded 5' priming and a J-beta primer mix drove a second PCR of about 6 to 12 cycles. One entry per CDR3 protein results from TCRdb running MiXCR on the 5' RACE reads. The sample carries around 1,000,000 distinct CDR3 sequences, around 25% recorded once. These sequences were also reported in another study, on T cells of mothers and their children.

Sequencing was carried out using blood. These TCRs come from a girl aged 2-15 years in good health.

This chain links TRBV28 with TRBJ2-1, with 10 bases that match TRBD2. J lost 6 bases, V lost 0 bases, and 11 bases had no gene match. Germline V gene data show CDR1 as MDHEN and CDR2 as SYDVKM. CDR3 length: 18 amino acids. In nucleotides, the CDR3 is TGTGCCAGCAGTTTATGGGAAGGACTAGCGGTTAAACGCAATGAGCAGTTCTTC. Its protein product is CASSLWEGLAVKRNEQFF.

The chain employs TRBV11-2 and TRBJ1-3; a possible D gene is TRBD1 (5 bases). The length of the CDR3 is 14 residues. Trimming cost V 4 bases and J 4 bases, with 11 bases left between them. The germline gives CDR1 SGHAT, CDR2 FQNNGV. The CDR3 region is CASSSPYRGNTIYF. The CDR3 nucleotides read TGTGCCAGCAGCTCACCCTACAGGGGAAACACCATATATTTT.

The rearrangement uses TRBV9 and TRBJ2-7; no clear D. This CDR3 has 15 residues. The germline CDR1 and CDR2 sequences are SGDLS and YYNGEE. With 0 bases removed from V and 1 base from J, the gap between germline ends came to 11 bases. The CDR3 loop is CASSVESGPSYEQYF. CDR3 nucleotide sequence: TGTGCCAGCAGCGTAGAATCGGGCCCATCCTACGAGCAGTACTTC. The full variable domain, rest sourced from reference TRBV9 and TRBJ2-7, is DSGVTQTPKHLITATGQRVTLRCSPRSGDLSVYWYQQSLDQGLQFLIQYYNGEERAKGNILERFSAQQFPDLHSELNLSSLELGDSALYFCASSVESGPSYEQYFGPGTRLTVT.

V and J are TRBV28 and TRBJ2-4; D is possibly TRBD2 (6 bases). Germline assignment: CDR1 MDHEN and CDR2 SYDVKM. Trimming pared 3 bases from V and 2 bases from J, leaving 17 bases between. The length of the CDR3 is 17 residues. The CDR3 DNA reads TGTGCCAGCAGTTTTCCCCTCCTTCGGGGGACCAAAAACATTCAGTACTTC. Residues: CASSFPLLRGTKNIQYF.

This clonotype appeared once. V gene TRBV11-2 combines with J gene TRBJ1-4; 9 bases map to TRBD1. Looked up from germline, CDR1 is SGHAT and CDR2 is FQNNGV. With V trimmed by 3 bases and J by 0 bases, 23 bases remained unmatched. The CDR3 has 23 residues. In DNA, the CDR3 is TGTGCCAGCAGCTTTAAGGGGAGGACAGGGGAATTGTTCGGAACGCCAACTAATGAAAAACTGTTTTTT. Its protein is CASSFKGRTGELFGTPTNEKLFF.

This rearrangement joins TRBV27 to TRBJ2-1; D remains ambiguous. CDR3 size: 13 residues. The V gene's germline CDR1 is MNHEY and CDR2 SMNVEV (reference sequence). V lost 5 bases and J lost 9, with 14 bases in between. CDR3 nucleotide sequence: TGTGCCAGCAGTCCGCAAAATTCTGGTGAGCAGTTCTTC. Amino acid sequence: CASSPQNSGEQFF.

This clonotype was seen a handful of times. The chain uses TRBV7-9 and TRBJ2-7; no clear D gene. CDR1 SEHNR and CDR2 FQNEAQ come from the germline V gene (reference sequence). Trimming stripped 3 bases from V and 2 bases from J, with 8 bases between. CDR3 size: 13 residues. CDR3 amino acids: CASSFGITYEQYF. Written as DNA, the CDR3 is TGTGCCAGCAGCTTCGGCATAACCTACGAGCAGTACTTC.

The rearrangement uses TRBV27 and TRBJ1-3, with unresolved D. Trimming took 4 bases from V and 3 from J, leaving 7 bases between them. The CDR3 is 13 residues long. Germline V CDR1 and CDR2: MNHEY, SMNVEV (reference sequence). The CDR3 sequence: CASSYAIGNTIYF. CDR3 nucleotides: TGTGCCAGCAGTTACGCGATTGGAAACACCATATATTTT.

The rearrangement uses TRBV7-2 and TRBJ2-5, with TRBD2 identical over 9 bases. V lost 1 base and J lost 4; bases outside the gene matches: 4. Germline values: CDR1 SGHTA, CDR2 FQGNSA. This CDR3 has 15 residues. The CDR3 protein is CASSLGSAGGETQYF. For the CDR3, the DNA is TGTGCCAGCAGCTTAGGGTCAGCGGGAGGAGAGACCCAGTACTTC.

The V call is TRBV29-1, the J call TRBJ2-3, with 9 nucleotides matching TRBD1. V shed 6 bases and J 3 bases; nucleotides not matched to a gene: 7. CDR3 length: 14 amino acids. The V gene's germline CDR1 is SQVTM and CDR2 ANQGSEA. CDR3 sequence: CSVDRGWGTDTQYF. DNA of the CDR3: TGCAGCGTCGACAGGGGGTGGGGGACAGATACGCAGTATTTT.

This clonotype occurred a few times. The chain recombines TRBV9 with TRBJ2-7; 7 bases are a match to TRBD2. This CDR3 is 15 amino acids long. The germline V gene has CDR1 SGDLS and CDR2 YYNGEE. The V segment lost 3 bases and the J segment 5 bases; nucleotides outside the gene matches: 11. The CDR3 nucleotides read TGTGCCAGCAGCGAAGGCGGGAGTGGGGCTCACGAGCAGTACTTC. As protein: CASSEGGSGAHEQYF.

This chain uses TRBV27 with TRBJ2-5; D is possibly TRBD1 (6 bases). Per germline, CDR1 MNHEY and CDR2 SMNVEV (reference sequence). V was trimmed by 5 bases and J by 11 bases, leaving 18 bases between them. This CDR3 spans 13 amino acids. The CDR3 reads CASSGTGKWGQYF. In DNA, the CDR3 is TGTGCCAGCAGTGGCACAGGGAAATGGGGGCAGTACTTC.

The CDR3 nucleotides are TGTGCCAGCAGTAGAGTAGGGGGCTCTGAAGCTTTCTTT. Its translation: CASSRVGGSEAFF. The J gene is TRBJ1-1, the V gene TRBV7-3, with 7 bases lining up with TRBD1. The trim removed 6 bases at V and 6 bases at J, leaving 7 bases unmatched. The length of the CDR3 is 13 residues. The germline CDR1 and CDR2 sequences are SGHTA and FQGTGA.

This clonotype was observed a few times. The rearrangement links TRBV29-1 to TRBJ2-1; D might be TRBD2 (6 bases). Between the trimmed V and J ends, which lost 4 bases and 3 bases, there was a span of 34 bases. Germline V CDR1 and CDR2: SQVTM, ANQGSEA. This CDR3 spans 21 amino acids. DNA of the CDR3: TGCAGCGTTGGCGGTTCAATTCGCCATCAAAGGGGTGGGGAGGACTACAATGAGCAGTTCTTC. Residues: CSVGGSIRHQRGGEDYNEQFF.

The chain has TRBV15 and TRBJ1-6; no clear D gene. This CDR3 has 16 residues. From germline, CDR1 is LNHNV and CDR2 YYDKDF (reference sequence). V was trimmed by 1 base and J by 6 bases, leaving 13 bases between them. The CDR3 DNA sequence: TGTGCCACCAGCAGAGGTTCAACAGCGAGTAATTCACCCCTCCACTTT. Translating it yields CATSRGSTASNSPLHF.

The table lists this clonotype with a few counts. V and J are TRBV5-6 and TRBJ2-5; D is tentatively TRBD1 or TRBD2 (6 bases each). Trimming cost V 1 base and J 5 bases, with 9 bases left between them. The CDR3 has 13 amino acids. Germline CDR1 SGHDT, CDR2 YYEEEE. Written as DNA, the CDR3 is TGTGCCAGCAGCTTGCCGGGGGCCGAGACCCAGTACTTC. This codes for CASSLPGAETQYF.

The chain carries TRBV20-1 and TRBJ1-1; D is ambiguous. The germline gives CDR1 DFQATT, CDR2 SNEGSKA (reference sequence). The CDR3 loop spans 12 amino acids. V lost 3 bases to trimming and J lost 4 bases, with 9 bases between them. This CDR3 is CSASIGSTEAFF. CDR3 coding DNA: TGCAGTGCTAGCATCGGCTCCACTGAAGCTTTCTTT.

The chain recombines TRBV6-1 with TRBJ1-4; weak D call: TRBD1 (5 bases). Germline loops: CDR1 MNHNS, CDR2 SASEGT. The V end lost 2 bases, the J end lost 8 bases, and 15 bases lay between the germline ends. The CDR3 loop spans 15 amino acids. Here the CDR3 DNA reads TGTGCCAGCAGTGAAAGTCCAGGGTGGCGAGAAAAACTGTTTTTT. Its protein is CASSESPGWREKLFF.

This clonotype occurred a few times. V is TRBV24-1 and J is TRBJ2-5, with TRBD1 as a possible D gene (6 bases). The ends were cut back, 5 bases at V and 1 base at J, with 13 bases in the middle. This CDR3 is built from 15 residues. Germline V gives CDR1 KGHDR, CDR2 SFDVKD. This chain's CDR3 is CATSVARGFQETQYF. CDR3 nucleotide sequence: TGTGCCACCAGTGTGGCGAGGGGGTTCCAAGAGACCCAGTACTTC.

A few counts support this clonotype. The V call is TRBV7-8, the J call TRBJ2-1; 13 positions agree with TRBD2. This CDR3 has 17 residues. Germline V gene data show CDR1 as SGHVS and CDR2 as FQNEAQ. The V segment lost 0 bases and the J segment 6 bases; nucleotides outside the gene matches: 5. CDR3 DNA sequence: TGTGCCAGCAGCTTAGCTAGCGGACTAGCGGGAGCCAATGAGCAGTTCTTC. This codes for CASSLASGLAGANEQFF.

The chain is built from TRBV7-2 and TRBJ2-1; no clear D gene. Trimming took 1 base from V and 6 from J, leaving 7 bases between them. This CDR3 has 13 amino acids. The V gene's germline CDR1 is SGHTA and CDR2 FQGNSA. CDR3 region: CASSLGPPNEQFF. CDR3 nucleotide sequence: TGTGCCAGCAGCTTAGGTCCTCCCAATGAGCAGTTCTTC.

This rearrangement joins TRBV5-6 to TRBJ2-3, with D tentatively TRBD1 or TRBD2 (5 bases each). The V end lost 5 bases, the J end lost 7 bases, and 14 bases lay between the germline ends. CDR3 length: 13 residues. Per the germline V gene, CDR1 is SGHDT and CDR2 is YYEEEE. The CDR3, as DNA: TGTGCCAGCAGATGGGACCAGACATATACGCAGTATTTT. This codes for CASRWDQTYTQYF.

The sample holds a few counts of this clonotype. The rearrangement links TRBV29-1 to TRBJ2-1; tentative D call: TRBD2 (5 bases). V was pared by 4 bases and J by 10 bases, with 17 bases between. Germline-derived CDR1 and CDR2 are SQVTM and ANQGSEA. The CDR3 has 13 amino acids. The CDR3 DNA reads TGCAGCGTTGTAGGGCTAGCCCGGCCCGAGCAGTTCTTC. This gives the protein CSVVGLARPEQFF.

CDR3 sequence reads: CASSQSSGGGEQYF. The CDR3 nucleotides are TGTGCCAGCAGCCAAAGCTCAGGGGGGGGCGAGCAGTACTTC. The rearrangement uses TRBV3-1 and TRBJ2-7, with D perhaps being TRBD1 or TRBD2 (7 bases each). The CDR3 extends over 14 amino acids. The germline V gene encodes CDR1 LGHDT and CDR2 YNNKEL (reference sequence). Trimming took 2 bases from V and 6 from J, leaving 14 bases between them.

This clonotype was recorded a few times. The chain combines TRBV6-2 or TRBV6-3 with TRBJ2-1; 8 bases line up with TRBD2. CDR1 and CDR2 (germline): MNHEY, SVGEGT. CDR3 length equals 19 residues. The V segment lost 5 bases and the J segment 6 bases; nucleotides outside the gene matches: 21. The CDR3 nucleotides are TGTGCCAGCAGTCCCCAATTTGGGGCGGGGGGCCATACCTCCAATGAGCAGTTCTTC. Translating gives CASSPQFGAGGHTSNEQFF.

This clonotype has only a few counts. The chain employs TRBV10-3 and TRBJ2-3; TRBD1 matches 7 bases. This CDR3 is 14 amino acids long. The V gene's germline CDR1 is ENHRY and CDR2 SYGVKD. Trimming took 6 bases from V and 2 from J; bases not matched to a gene: 5. DNA of the CDR3: TGTGCCATCAGCACCGGGACAGCCACAGATACGCAGTATTTT. Translated: CAISTGTATDTQYF.

The chain couples TRBV28 to TRBJ2-5, with 7 bases lining up with TRBD2. TRBJ2-1 matches the DNA end more closely, so the J call is doubtful. The CDR3 totals 18 residues. The V gene's germline CDR1 is MDHEN and CDR2 SYDVKM. The CDR3 sequence is CASSAPPLAAQGYREQFF. The CDR3 region has the DNA TGTGCCAGCAGTGCCCCACCGCTAGCGGCCCAGGGTTATCGGGAGCAGTTCTTC.

The rearrangement joins TRBV12-5 to TRBJ2-5; 7 bases agree with TRBD1. The CDR3 is made up of 12 amino acids. Per the germline V gene, CDR1 is LGHNT and CDR2 is FRNRAP. J lost 11 bases, V lost 3 bases, and 6 bases had no gene match. In nucleotides, the CDR3 is TGTGCTAGTGGTTTACAGGGGCGAGGGCAGTACTTC. Translating it yields CASGLQGRGQYF.

In its sample, this clonotype was seen a few times. The gene calls are TRBV5-1 and TRBJ1-4; D gene unclear. CDR1 and CDR2 from the germline V gene are SGHRS and YFSETQ. The CDR3 runs to 15 residues. The V and J ends lost 0 bases and 7 bases respectively, with 13 bases between them. The chain's CDR3 is CASSLAYGEGEKLFF. The CDR3 DNA reads as TGCGCCAGCAGCTTGGCCTATGGTGAGGGTGAAAAACTGTTTTTT. Supplemented by reference TRBV5-1 and TRBJ1-4, the full variable domain reads KAGVTQTPRYLIKTRGQQVTLSCSPISGHRSVSWYQQTPGQGLQFLFEYFSETQRNKGNFPGRFSGRQFSNSRSEMNVSTLELGDSALYLCASSLAYGEGEKLFFGSGTQLSVL.

The V and J genes are TRBV11-3 and TRBJ1-2; no reliable D call. The CDR3 runs 13 residues. The ends were cut back, 4 bases at V and 3 bases at J, with 9 bases in the middle. The V gene's germline CDR1 is SGHNT and CDR2 YENEEA. CDR3 coding DNA: TGTGCCAGCAGCTCCGGACGGCACTATGGCTACACCTTC. Translated, it gives CASSSGRHYGYTF.